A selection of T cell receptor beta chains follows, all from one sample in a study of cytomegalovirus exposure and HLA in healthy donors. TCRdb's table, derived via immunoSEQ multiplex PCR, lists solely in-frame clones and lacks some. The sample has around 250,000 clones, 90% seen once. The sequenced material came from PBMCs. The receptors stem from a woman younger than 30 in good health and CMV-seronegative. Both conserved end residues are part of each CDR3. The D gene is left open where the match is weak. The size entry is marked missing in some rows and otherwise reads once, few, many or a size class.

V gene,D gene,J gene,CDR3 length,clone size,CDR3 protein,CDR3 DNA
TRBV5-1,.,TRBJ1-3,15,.,CASRPDTSSGNTIYF,TGCGCCAGCAGACCGGACACAAGCTCTGGAAACACCATATATTTT
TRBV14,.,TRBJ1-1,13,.,CASSQVNRAEAFF,TGTGCCAGCAGCCAAGTAAACAGGGCTGAAGCTTTCTTT
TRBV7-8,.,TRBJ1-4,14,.,CASSFETSNEKLFF,TGTGCCAGCAGCTTTGAGACATCCAATGAAAAACTGTTTTTT
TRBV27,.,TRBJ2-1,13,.,CASSPPMYNEQFF,TGTGCCAGCAGTCCCCCCATGTACAATGAGCAGTTCTTC
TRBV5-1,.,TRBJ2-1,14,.,CASSFGSARGEQFF,TGCGCCAGCAGCTTCGGCTCCGCCCGGGGAGAGCAGTTCTTC
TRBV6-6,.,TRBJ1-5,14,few,CASSYSRGLQPQHF,TGTGCCAGCAGTTACTCGAGAGGGCTTCAGCCCCAGCATTTT
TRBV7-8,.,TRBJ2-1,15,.,CASSFVGSSYNEQFF,TGTGCCAGCAGCTTCGTTGGGAGCTCCTACAATGAGCAGTTCTTC
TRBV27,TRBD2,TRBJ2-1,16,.,CASSLLVAGVINEQFF,TGTGCCAGCAGTTTATTGGTAGCGGGGGTTATTAATGAGCAGTTCTTC
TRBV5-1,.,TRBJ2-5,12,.,CASSLSFETQYF,TGCGCCAGCAGCTTGTCATTTGAGACCCAGTACTTC
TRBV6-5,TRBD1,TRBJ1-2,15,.,CASGTRDSSPYGYTF,TGTGCCAGCGGAACAAGGGACAGCTCTCCCTATGGCTACACCTTC
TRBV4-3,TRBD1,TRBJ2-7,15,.,CASSQEYRGSYEQYF,TGCGCCAGCAGCCAAGAGTACAGGGGCTCCTACGAGCAGTACTTC
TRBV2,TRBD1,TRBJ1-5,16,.,CASSYLGQGAGQPQHF,TGTGCCAGCAGTTACTTAGGACAGGGGGCTGGTCAGCCCCAGCATTTT
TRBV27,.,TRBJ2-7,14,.,CASSVGRHSYEQYF,TGTGCCAGCAGTGTAGGGAGGCACTCCTACGAGCAGTACTTC
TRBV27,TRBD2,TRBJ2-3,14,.,CASRFAGGPDTQYF,TGTGCCAGCAGATTTGCGGGGGGTCCAGATACGCAGTATTTT
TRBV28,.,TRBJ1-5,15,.,CASSLRFGSDQPQHF,TGTGCCAGCAGTTTAAGGTTCGGGTCTGACCAGCCCCAGCATTTT
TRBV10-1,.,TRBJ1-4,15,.,CASSESTGTGEKLFF,TGCGCCAGCAGTGAGTCGACTGGTACTGGGGAAAAACTGTTTTTT
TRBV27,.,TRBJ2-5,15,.,CASSPPWGSGRTQYF,TGTGCCAGCAGCCCCCCTTGGGGTAGCGGTCGGACCCAGTACTTC
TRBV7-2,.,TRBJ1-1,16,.,CASSPGTFVMNTEAFF,TGTGCCAGCAGCCCTGGGACATTTGTCATGAACACTGAAGCTTTCTTT
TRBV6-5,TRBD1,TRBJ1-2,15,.,CASSYSGTGTDGYTF,TGTGCCAGCAGTTACTCTGGGACAGGGACTGATGGCTACACCTTC
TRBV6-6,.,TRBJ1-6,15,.,CASSYADDSNSPLHF,TGTGCCAGCAGTTACGCAGATGATTCTAATTCACCCCTCCACTTT
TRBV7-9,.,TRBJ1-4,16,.,CASSAAGASTNEKLFF,TGTGCCAGCAGCGCCGCCGGTGCCTCAACTAATGAAAAACTGTTTTTT
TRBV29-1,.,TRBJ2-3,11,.,CSKGYSDTQYF,TGCAGTAAGGGGTACTCAGATACGCAGTATTTT
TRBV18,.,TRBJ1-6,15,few,CASSPRQRRDSPLHF,TGTGCCAGCTCACCACGACAGCGGAGGGATTCACCCCTCCACTTT
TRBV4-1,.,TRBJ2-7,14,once,CASSQGFPGYEQYF,TGCGCCAGCAGCCAAGGGTTCCCGGGGTACGAGCAGTACTTC
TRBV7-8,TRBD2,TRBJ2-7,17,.,CASSLFPAGAMFYEQYF,TGTGCCAGCAGCTTATTCCCAGCGGGGGCCATGTTTTACGAGCAGTACTTC
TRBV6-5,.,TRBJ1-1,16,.,CASSYSRVPLGTEAFF,TGTGCCAGCAGTTACTCGAGGGTCCCCTTGGGTACTGAAGCTTTCTTT
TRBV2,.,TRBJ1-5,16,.,CASSYGTSTANQPQHF,TGTGCCAGCAGCTACGGGACAAGCACTGCAAATCAGCCCCAGCATTTT
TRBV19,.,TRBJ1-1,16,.,CASSIALGRRHTEAFF,TGTGCCAGTAGTATAGCCTTGGGGAGGAGACACACTGAAGCTTTCTTT
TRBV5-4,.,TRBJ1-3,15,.,CASSFPGSSGNTIYF,TGTGCCAGCAGCTTTCCAGGCTCCTCTGGAAACACCATATATTTT
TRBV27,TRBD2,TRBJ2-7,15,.,CASSSPAGGSYEQYF,TGTGCCAGCAGTTCTCCAGCGGGGGGCTCCTACGAGCAGTACTTC